These 6 T cell receptor beta chains came from one sample sequenced in a study of tumor-infiltrating lymphocytes in localized non-small cell lung cancer. TCRdb keeps only in-frame clones here, not all; method: immunoSEQ multiplex PCR. The sample includes 15,000 to 20,000 clones, 78% of them seen just once. The sequencing input was lung tumor tissue. Receptors were obtained from a human donor with non-small cell lung cancer.

This chain joins TRBV7-8 and TRBJ2-3, with 10 positions matching TRBD2. CDR1 is SGHVS and CDR2 is FQNEAQ in the germline V gene. V trimming: 5 bases; J trimming: 1 base; junction bases outside the gene matches: 6. The CDR3 is 16 residues long. CDR3 sequence: CASSQSGRGRTDTQYF. For the CDR3, the DNA is TGTGCCAGCAGCCAAAGCGGGAGGGGTCGCACAGATACGCAGTATTTT. Full variable domain (remainder filled in from reference TRBV7-8 and TRBJ2-3): GAGVSQSPRYKVAKRGQDVALRCDPISGHVSLFWYQQALGQGPEFLTYFQNEAQLDKSGLPSDRFFAERPEGSVSTLKIQRTQQEDSAVYLCASSQSGRGRTDTQYFGPGTRLTVL.

J is TRBJ1-1 and V is TRBV7-2; TRBD1 might be the D (5 bases). Per the germline V gene, CDR1 is SGHTA and CDR2 is FQGNSA. V gave up 5 bases and J gave up 1 base, with 8 bases separating them. The CDR3 is 13 amino acids. The CDR3 DNA reads as TGTGCCAGCAGCACAGGATGGAACACTGAAGCTTTCTTT. Its protein product is CASSTGWNTEAFF.

V and J are TRBV7-8 and TRBJ1-1; D may be TRBD1 (5 bases). The V gene's germline CDR1 is SGHVS and CDR2 FQNEAQ. This CDR3 is 15 amino acids long. V was cut by 3 bases and J by 5 bases, with 16 bases left in between. CDR3 sequence: CASSLGLGLVTEAFF. CDR3 nucleotide sequence: TGTGCCAGCAGCTTGGGGCTGGGTCTCGTGACTGAAGCTTTCTTT.

The chain joins TRBV29-1 to TRBJ1-2, with 9 bases fitting TRBD1. The CDR3 has 12 amino acids. From germline, CDR1 is SQVTM and CDR2 ANQGSEA. Trimming removed 7 bases from V and 4 bases from J; junction bases left unmatched: 4. The CDR3 coding sequence is TGCAGCGGGACAGGGGATTCCTATGGCTACACCTTC. This encodes CSGTGDSYGYTF.

The CDR3, as DNA: TGTGCCAGCAGCTTAGATAGGGGTGGCTACACCTTC. It is translated as CASSLDRGGYTF. The rearrangement uses TRBV7-2 and TRBJ1-2; maybe TRBD1 (5 bases). Germline CDR1 is SGHTA and CDR2 is FQGNSA. This CDR3 spans 12 amino acids. Deletions cut 1 base from V and 7 bases from J, with 7 bases between.

The J gene is TRBJ2-5, the V gene TRBV5-1; D gene uncertain. V lost 1 base, J lost 3 bases, and 10 bases lay in between. Germline values: CDR1 SGHRS, CDR2 YFSETQ. This CDR3 comprises 14 residues. CDR3: CASSLWPQKETQYF. CDR3 DNA sequence: TGCGCCAGCAGCTTGTGGCCCCAGAAAGAGACCCAGTACTTC. The variable domain in full, with the rest retrieved from reference TRBV5-1 and TRBJ2-5, is KAGVTQTPRYLIKTRGQQVTLSCSPISGHRSVSWYQQTPGQGLQFLFEYFSETQRNKGNFPGRFSGRQFSNSRSEMNVSTLELGDSALYLCASSLWPQKETQYFGPGTRLLVL.